These T cell receptor beta chains were read from a single sample in a study of cytomegalovirus exposure and HLA in healthy donors. Clones were sequenced by immunoSEQ multiplex PCR, and TCRdb holds only the in-frame ones, with some missing. The sample holds about 150,000 clones, 60% to 85% seen once. The sample comprised PBMCs. The receptor set was obtained from a woman between 35 and 50 years old in good health and CMV-seronegative. The CDR3 runs from the conserved cysteine through the conserved F or W. A D gene is named only where the DNA matches it firmly. Clone size, where shown, is once, few, many, or a class for clones that have expanded.

NA TRBJ2-7 TRBV6-5 NA TGTGCCAGCAAGACGACAGACACGGCCTACGAGCAGTACTTC CASKTTDTAYEQYF
NA TRBJ2-5 TRBV9 NA TGTGCCAGCAGCGTAAAGTTAGAGCGGGAGACCCAGTACTTC CASSVKLERETQYF
NA TRBJ2-1 TRBV7-9 NA TGTGCCAGCAGCCAAGAGTACAATGAGCAGTTCTTC CASSQEYNEQFF
NA TRBJ2-1 TRBV5-1 TRBD1 TGCGCCAGCAGCCTGGACAGGACACTCTCCTACAATGAGCAGTTCTTC CASSLDRTLSYNEQFF
NA TRBJ2-7 TRBV10-3 NA TGTGCCATCAGTGTAGGGGAAGGGTGGTACGAGCAGTACTTC CAISVGEGWYEQYF
NA TRBJ1-1 TRBV6-4 NA TGTGCCAGCAGCCTAGGGAGGAACACTGAAGCTTTCTTT CASSLGRNTEAFF
NA TRBJ1-1 TRBV7-9 NA TGTGCCAGCAGCTTACTACTCGGGACAAAGATCAGTGTGGCTTTCTTT CASSLLLGTKISVAFF
few TRBJ2-4 TRBV2 NA TGTGCCAGCAGTGGAGGGACACCAGAAAACATTCAGTACTTC CASSGGTPENIQYF
NA TRBJ1-1 TRBV10-3 NA TGTGCCATCACCCAGACAGGAGGGAACACTGAAGCTTTCTTT CAITQTGGNTEAFF
NA TRBJ1-2 TRBV5-1 NA TGCGCCAGCAGCTTGCCCGGGGAGGGACCTGGGGGCTACACCTTC CASSLPGEGPGGYTF
once TRBJ1-6 TRBV4-2 NA TGTGCCAGCAGCCAAGAATTAGGGGGGGTCAATTCACCCCTCCACTTT CASSQELGGVNSPLHF
NA TRBJ2-1 TRBV20-1 NA TGCAGTGCTAGAGATCCTAGGGAGCAGTTCTTC CSARDPREQFF
NA TRBJ2-7 TRBV5-1 TRBD2 TGCGCCAGCAGCTTGGCAGAGACTAGCGGGGCTCACGAGCAGTACTTC CASSLAETSGAHEQYF
NA TRBJ1-2 TRBV7-9 NA TGTGCCAGCAGCTCTCGTAGTTGGGGGCCCTATGGCTACACCTTC CASSSRSWGPYGYTF
NA TRBJ2-7 TRBV27 TRBD2 TGTGCCAGCAGTCCCTCGAGCGTAGCGGGCTACGAGCAGTACTTC CASSPSSVAGYEQYF
NA TRBJ1-2 TRBV14 TRBD1 TGTGCCAGCAGCCAGAAACAGGGGAACTATGGCTACACCTTC CASSQKQGNYGYTF
NA TRBJ2-7 TRBV6-1 TRBD1 TGTGCCAGCAGTAAATGGGACAGTGGGATCGAGCAGTACTTC CASSKWDSGIEQYF
NA TRBJ1-2 TRBV29-1 NA TGCAGCGCCAAAAAGGGACACGTCTATGGCTACACCTTC CSAKKGHVYGYTF
few TRBJ1-5 TRBV28 NA TGTGCCAGCAGTTTTGACAGACTCAATCAGCCCCAGCATTTT CASSFDRLNQPQHF
NA TRBJ1-2 TRBV4-1 TRBD1 TGCGCCAGCAGCCAGGACCGGACAGGCATAAGCTACACCTTC CASSQDRTGISYTF
NA TRBJ1-2 TRBV6-1 NA TGTGCCAGCAGTTTACAGCGGCGGAACTATGGCTACACCTTC CASSLQRRNYGYTF
NA TRBJ2-5 TRBV4-1 NA TGCGCCAGCAGCCAAAGGGGGGGGACCCAGTACTTC CASSQRGGTQYF
NA TRBJ1-1 TRBV11-1 TRBD1 TGTGCCAGCAGCCGCAGGGGGCCAGGGACTGAAGCTTTCTTT CASSRRGPGTEAFF
NA TRBJ1-2 TRBV18 TRBD1 TGTGCCAGCTCACCAACCGGGACAGAGTATGGCTACACCTTC CASSPTGTEYGYTF
NA TRBJ2-6 TRBV4-1 NA TGCGCCAGCAGCCAAGAGACCCCCTCTGGGGCCAACGTCCTGCCTTTC CASSQETPSGANVLPF
NA TRBJ1-2 TRBV6-5 TRBD1 TGTGCCAGCAGTTCCACAGGGGGAAACTATGGCTACACCTTC CASSSTGGNYGYTF
few TRBJ2-1 TRBV19 TRBD1 TGTGCCAGTAGTGACAGGGGGTGGAACAATGAGCAGTTCTTC CASSDRGWNNEQFF
NA TRBJ2-3 TRBV5-1 TRBD2 TGCGCCAGCAAGAGCGGGGGGGCGGAAGATACGCAGTATTTT CASKSGGAEDTQYF
NA TRBJ2-3 TRBV21-1 NA TGTGCCAGCGGTCCTCCAGGCAGGGGGTACTCCGCTAGCACAGATACGCAGTATTTT CASGPPGRGYSASTDTQYF
few TRBJ1-1 TRBV6-5 NA TGTGCCAGCAGTCGTCGACAGCAGAACACTGAAGCTTTCTTT CASSRRQQNTEAFF
NA TRBJ1-6 TRBV4-3 NA TGCGCCAGCAGCCAAGATCCGGGGTTTATTCTTTCACCCCTCCACTTT CASSQDPGFILSPLHF
NA TRBJ2-1 TRBV2 TRBD2 TGTGCCAGCAGTGAAGCCAGACTAGCGGACTACAATGAGCAGTTCTTC CASSEARLADYNEQFF
NA TRBJ2-7 TRBV10-3 NA TGTGCCATCAGTGAGGGCAGGGTCGGCGTCGAGCAGTACTTC CAISEGRVGVEQYF
NA TRBJ2-2 TRBV18 TRBD1 TGTGCCAGCTCACACAGGGGGCCGAACACCGGGGAGCTGTTTTTT CASSHRGPNTGELFF
NA TRBJ1-4 TRBV7-2 TRBD1 TGTGCCAGCAGCTTTGCAGGGACAGGGCTTGAAAAACTGTTTTTT CASSFAGTGLEKLFF
few TRBJ1-2 TRBV7-2 NA TGTGCCAGCAGCTCCTCAGGTTACGGCTATGGCTACACCTTC CASSSSGYGYGYTF
NA TRBJ1-3 TRBV9 NA TGTGCCAGCAGCCCCCGATCTAACTCTGGAAACACCATATATTTT CASSPRSNSGNTIYF
NA TRBJ1-4 TRBV30 NA TGTGCCTGGAGCTCTAACGGGTGGGAAAAACTGTTTTTT CAWSSNGWEKLFF
NA TRBJ2-1 TRBV2 NA TGTGCCAGCAGCGCGTATACCCCCCCGAGATCCTACAATGAGCAGTTCTTC CASSAYTPPRSYNEQFF
NA TRBJ1-4 TRBV10-3 NA TGTGCCGTCCGGGACTTAAGAGAAAAACTGTTTTTT CAVRDLREKLFF
NA TRBJ2-2 TRBV7-9 NA TGTGCCAGCAGCTTAAACAGGGTGGACACCGGGGAGCTGTTTTTT CASSLNRVDTGELFF
few TRBJ2-7 TRBV10-3 NA TGTGCCATCAGTGAAGCTAGCTCCTACGAGCAGTACTTC CAISEASSYEQYF
NA TRBJ2-2 TRBV6-5 NA TGTGCCAGCAGTTACGAGGGGGGGGTTACCAGGGAGCTGTTTTTT CASSYEGGVTRELFF
NA TRBJ1-1 TRBV2 NA TGTGCCAGCAGGATACAGGATCCGGGAGCTTTCTTT CASRIQDPGAFF